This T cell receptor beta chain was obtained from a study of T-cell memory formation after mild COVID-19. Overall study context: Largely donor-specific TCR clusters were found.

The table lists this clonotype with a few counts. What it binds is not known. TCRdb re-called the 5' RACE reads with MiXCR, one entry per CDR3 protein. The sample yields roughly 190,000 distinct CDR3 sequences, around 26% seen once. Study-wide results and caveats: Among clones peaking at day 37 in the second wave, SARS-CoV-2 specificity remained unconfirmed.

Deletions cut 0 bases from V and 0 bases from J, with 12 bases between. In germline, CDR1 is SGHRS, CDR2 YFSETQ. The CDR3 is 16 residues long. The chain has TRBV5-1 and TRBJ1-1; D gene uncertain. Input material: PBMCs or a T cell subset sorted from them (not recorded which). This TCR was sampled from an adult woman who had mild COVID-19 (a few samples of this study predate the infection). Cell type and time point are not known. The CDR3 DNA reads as TGCGCCAGCAGCTTGGTCCCAGGACTGATGAACACTGAAGCTTTCTTT. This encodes CASSLVPGLMNTEAFF.